This entry concerns a single T cell receptor beta chain. The antigen remains unidentified. Its ends do not fully match the called genes, so a read error is possible. Germline assignment: CDR1 SGHTA and CDR2 FQGNSA. CDR3 length equals 16 residues. This sample is drawn from a study of T cells in Graves' hyperthyroidism and ophthalmopathy. Points from the study as a whole: It was a median approximately 7.1 months before onset that the model predicted ophthalmopathy.

The CDR3 regions of TCR beta were amplified from RNA transcripts. First-round RT-PCR of the TCR CDR3 relied on the HTBI primer set. One entry per CDR3 protein results from TCRdb running MiXCR on the multiplex PCR reads. This sample has 500,000 to 750,000 distinct CDR3 sequences; about half occur once, and the top ten carry roughly 7.7%. This chain links TRBV7-2 with TRBJ1-2; D uncertain. Specimen: peripheral blood or thyroid tissue (not recorded which). The TCR sequence derives from a woman younger than 35 with Graves' hyperthyroidism. The chain's CDR3 is CASSQDGSREGYGYTF. DNA for the CDR3: TGCGCCAGCAGCCAAGATGGATCACGGGAGGGCTATGGCTACACCTTC. Full variable domain (remainder filled in from reference TRBV7-2 and TRBJ1-2): GAGVSQSPSNKVTEKGKDVELRCDPISGHTALYWYRQSLGQGLEFLIYFQGNSAPDKSGLPSDRFSAERTGGSVSTLTIQRTQQEDSAVYLCASSQDGSREGYGYTFGSGTRLTVV.